These T cell receptor beta chains were read from a single sample in a study of radiation and T cells in renal cell carcinoma. Profiled with immunoSEQ multiplex PCR; TCRdb holds only in-frame clones, not every one. There are around 140,000 clones in the sample; about nine tenths occur only once, and around 4% lies in the top ten. Specimen: blood, collected from a patient whose treatment included radiotherapy and nephrectomy. The receptor source for this set is a woman between 65 and 79 years old with renal cell carcinoma. Both conserved end residues are part of each CDR3. The D gene is left open where the match is weak. Not all rows give a size; the values are once, few, many and, for expanded clones, a class.

J,D,size,V,CDR3,DNA
TRBJ1-5,NA,NA,TRBV2,CASSEARTGLNQPQHF,TGTGCCAGCAGTGAAGCTCGGACGGGACTTAATCAGCCCCAGCATTTT
TRBJ1-6,NA,NA,TRBV7-6,CASSGQYNSPLHF,TGTGCCAGCAGCGGGCAGTATAATTCACCCCTCCACTTT
TRBJ1-2,NA,NA,TRBV7-2,CASSLAGRTAVYGYTF,TGTGCCAGCAGCTTAGCGGGTCGGACAGCCGTCTATGGCTACACCTTC
TRBJ1-2,TRBD1,NA,TRBV10-3,CAIMTGGGYGYTF,TGTGCCATTATGACAGGGGGAGGCTATGGCTACACCTTC
TRBJ1-2,NA,NA,TRBV6-6,CASSWQGNDGYTF,TGTGCCAGCAGTTGGCAGGGAAATGATGGCTACACCTTC
TRBJ1-6,TRBD1,few,TRBV7-9,CASSPGTGPSPLHF,TGTGCCAGCAGCCCAGGGACAGGGCCTTCACCCCTCCACTTT
TRBJ2-3,TRBD1,NA,TRBV28,CASSGQGGTDTQYF,TGTGCCAGCAGTGGACAGGGAGGCACAGATACGCAGTATTTT
TRBJ1-2,NA,NA,TRBV11-2,CASSPWDGANYGYTF,TGTGCCAGCAGCCCGTGGGACGGGGCTAACTATGGCTACACCTTC
TRBJ2-1,TRBD2,once,TRBV5-4,CASSLGGGVYNEQFF,TGTGCCAGCAGCTTGGGCGGGGGGGTCTACAATGAGCAGTTCTTC
TRBJ1-4,NA,NA,TRBV4-3,CASSQERGTRNEKLFF,TGCGCCAGCAGCCAAGAGAGAGGGACTCGCAATGAAAAACTGTTTTTT
TRBJ1-5,NA,NA,TRBV12-5,CASGRGAQPQHF,TGTGCTAGTGGAAGGGGAGCCCAGCCCCAGCATTTT
TRBJ2-7,NA,NA,TRBV7-2,CASSPSRYEQYF,TGTGCCAGCAGCCCCTCACGGTACGAGCAGTACTTC
TRBJ1-5,NA,once,TRBV7-9,CASSLWSAASSNQPQHF,TGTGCCAGCAGCTTATGGTCGGCAGCCTCCAGCAATCAGCCCCAGCATTTT
TRBJ1-4,NA,NA,TRBV28,CASSPSGPGRTNEKLFF,TGTGCCAGCAGTCCGTCGGGCCCGGGGCGAACTAATGAAAAACTGTTTTTT
TRBJ2-3,NA,NA,TRBV7-9,CASSLSGSRTDTQYF,TGTGCCAGCAGCTTGTCAGGGAGTCGGACAGATACGCAGTATTTT
TRBJ2-5,TRBD2,NA,TRBV27,CASSSSGAKETQYF,TGTGCCAGCAGTTCCAGCGGGGCGAAAGAGACCCAGTACTTC